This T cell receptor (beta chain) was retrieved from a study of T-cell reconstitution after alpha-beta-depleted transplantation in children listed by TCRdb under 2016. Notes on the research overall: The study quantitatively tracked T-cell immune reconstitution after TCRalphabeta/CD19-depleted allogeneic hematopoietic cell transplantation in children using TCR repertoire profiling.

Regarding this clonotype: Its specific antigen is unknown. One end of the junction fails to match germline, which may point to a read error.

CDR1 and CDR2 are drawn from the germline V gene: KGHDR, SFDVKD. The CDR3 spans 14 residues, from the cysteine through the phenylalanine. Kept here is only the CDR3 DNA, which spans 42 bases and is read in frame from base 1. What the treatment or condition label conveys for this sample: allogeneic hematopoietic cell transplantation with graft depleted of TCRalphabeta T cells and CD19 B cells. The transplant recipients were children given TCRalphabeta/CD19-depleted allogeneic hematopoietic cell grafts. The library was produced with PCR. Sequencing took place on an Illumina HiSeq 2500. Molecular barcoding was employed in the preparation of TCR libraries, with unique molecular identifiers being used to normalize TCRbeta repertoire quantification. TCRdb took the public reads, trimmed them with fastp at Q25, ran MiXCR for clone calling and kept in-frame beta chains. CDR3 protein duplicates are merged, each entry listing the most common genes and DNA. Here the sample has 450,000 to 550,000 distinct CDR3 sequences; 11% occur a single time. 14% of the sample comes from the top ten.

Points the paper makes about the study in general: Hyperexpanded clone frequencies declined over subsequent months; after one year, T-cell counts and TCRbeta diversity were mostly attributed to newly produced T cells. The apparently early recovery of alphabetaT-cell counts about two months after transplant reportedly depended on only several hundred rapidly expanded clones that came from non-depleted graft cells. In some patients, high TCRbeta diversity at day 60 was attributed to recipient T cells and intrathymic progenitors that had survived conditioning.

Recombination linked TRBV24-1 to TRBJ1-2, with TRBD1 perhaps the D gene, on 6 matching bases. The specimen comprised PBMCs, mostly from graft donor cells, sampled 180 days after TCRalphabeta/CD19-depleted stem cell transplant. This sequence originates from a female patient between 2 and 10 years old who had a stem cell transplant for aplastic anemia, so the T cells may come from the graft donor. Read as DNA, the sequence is TGTGCCACCAGTAAGAGGGGGAAGGACTATGGCGACACCTTC. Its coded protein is CATSKRGKDYGDTF.